This T cell receptor (beta chain) was profiled in a study of T cell changes during pregnancy in multiple sclerosis. Germline V CDR1 and CDR2: LGHNA, YSLEER. V lost 4 bases and J 2 bases, leaving 12 bases between the germline ends. This CDR3 is built from 15 residues. Sequenced by immunoSEQ multiplex PCR; TCRdb stores in-frame clones only, minus some. The sample lists around 63,000 clones; 92% were seen once. The starting material was peripheral blood, obtained after pregnancy. This receptor was taken from a female donor with multiple sclerosis, enrolled in a pregnancy study. The genes are TRBV4-3 and TRBJ2-4, with a tentative D call TRBD2 (5 bases). The CDR3 loop is CASSLHSSSKNIQYF. DNA of the CDR3: TGCGCCAGCAGCCTACACTCTAGCTCCAAAAACATTCAGTACTTC.